This entry features one TCR beta chain sequence. Its target is not known. This entry comes from a study of STAT3 mutations in large granular lymphocyte leukemia. Across the whole study: Roughly half of the longitudinally sequenced T-LGLL patients carried detectable canonical activating STAT3 mutations.

Study observations and caveats: Every T-LGLL patient had at least one immunodominant TCRbeta clonotype. TCR clonotype switching after therapy occurred in about 30% of the 18 patients.

Germline V lookup: CDR1 SGHTA, CDR2 FQGNSA. The CDR3 consists of 13 residues. V lost 4 bases and J lost 4, with 8 bases in between. TCRbeta libraries averaged around 42,000 productive templates per sample. This table comes from immunoSEQ multiplex PCR, and its TCRdb copy is limited to in-frame clones, with some not included. The sample holds 2,500 to 3,500 clones, nearly 70% seen once. The origin of this receptor is a middle-aged woman with T-cell large granular lymphocyte leukemia. Some clones in this sample may be carry-over from other donors' samples. V and J are TRBV7-2 and TRBJ1-5, with D possibly being TRBD1 (5 bases). Sequenced material: peripheral blood mononuclear cells. CDR3 protein: CASSSDRNQPQHF. CDR3 nucleotides: TGTGCCAGCAGCTCAGACAGAAATCAGCCCCAGCATTTT.